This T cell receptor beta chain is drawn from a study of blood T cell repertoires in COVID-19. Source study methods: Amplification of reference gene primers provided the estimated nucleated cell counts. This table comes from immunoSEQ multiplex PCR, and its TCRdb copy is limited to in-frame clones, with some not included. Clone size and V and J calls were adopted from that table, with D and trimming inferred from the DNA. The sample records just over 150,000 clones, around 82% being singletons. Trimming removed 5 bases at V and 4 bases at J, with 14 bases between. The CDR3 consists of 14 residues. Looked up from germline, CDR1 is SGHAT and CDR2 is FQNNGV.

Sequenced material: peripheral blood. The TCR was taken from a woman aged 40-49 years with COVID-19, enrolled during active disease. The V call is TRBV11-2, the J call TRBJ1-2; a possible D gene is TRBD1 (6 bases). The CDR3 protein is CASSRTGMGYGYTF. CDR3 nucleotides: TGTGCCAGCAGCCGTACAGGGATGGGCTATGGCTACACCTTC.